Listed below are T cell receptor beta chains from one sample, sequenced in a study of blood T cells in healthy people across ages. TCRdb called the 5' RACE reads again in MiXCR, with one record for every CDR3 protein. There are roughly 680,000 distinct CDR3 sequences in the sample; under 65% occur only once, and roughly 14% lies in the top ten. Specimen: blood. These receptors were obtained from a woman aged 80 or over in good health. Both conserved end residues are part of each CDR3. The D gene is left open where the match is weak. Clone size appears in some rows only: once, few, many, or a class for an expanded clone.

>TRBV5-1|16|TRBJ2-3|few|TRBD2
CASSLGFSGGTDTQYF
TGCGCCAGCAGCTTGGGATTTAGCGGGGGTACAGATACGCAGTATTTT
>TRBV12-3/TRBV12-4|14|TRBJ1-2|NA|TRBD1
CASLPRDRAYGYTF
TGTGCCAGCTTACCCCGGGACAGAGCTTATGGCTACACCTTC
>TRBV5-1|15|TRBJ1-4|few|NA
CASSFLPRGDEKLFF
TGCGCCAGCAGCTTCCTACCTAGGGGGGATGAAAAACTGTTTTTT
>TRBV27|14|TRBJ1-1|NA|NA
CASSAWDYLARAFF
TGTGCCAGCAGTGCCTGGGACTATTTAGCCCGAGCTTTCTTT
>TRBV6-2/TRBV6-3|16|TRBJ1-1|NA|NA
CASSYSGARRKTEAFF
TGTGCCAGCAGTTACTCGGGGGCGAGGAGGAAAACTGAAGCTTTCTTT
>TRBV6-5|16|TRBJ2-5|NA|NA
CASSSLKSAYQETQYF
TGTGCCAGCAGTTCCCTCAAGTCAGCGTACCAAGAGACCCAGTACTTC
>TRBV4-2|14|TRBJ2-2|NA|NA
CASSQDRRNGELFF
TGTGCCAGCAGCCAAGATCGGAGGAACGGGGAGCTGTTTTTT
>TRBV12-3/TRBV12-4|12|TRBJ1-4|NA|NA
CASHNRNEKLFF
TGTGCCAGCCATAACAGAAATGAAAAACTGTTTTTT
>TRBV12-3/TRBV12-4|18|TRBJ2-5|many|NA
CASSPHGVYRAARETQYF
TGTGCCAGCAGCCCACACGGGGTGTATAGAGCGGCCAGGGAGACCCAGTACTTC
>TRBV7-2|13|TRBJ2-1|many|TRBD2
CASRLLAGGPPFF
TGTGCCAGCAGGCTACTAGCGGGGGGGCCTCCGTTCTTC
>TRBV12-3/TRBV12-4|15|TRBJ1-2|many|NA
CASSLAGRVNYGYTF
TGTGCCAGCAGTTTAGCAGGGAGGGTGAACTATGGCTACACCTTC
>TRBV20-1|13|TRBJ2-7|NA|NA
CSASQRADNEQYF
TGCAGTGCTAGTCAGCGGGCCGACAATGAGCAGTACTTC
>TRBV7-8|16|TRBJ1-1|NA|TRBD1
CASSAGTGELSTEAFF
TGTGCCAGCAGCGCCGGGACAGGAGAGCTTAGCACTGAAGCTTTCTTT
>TRBV12-3/TRBV12-4|17|TRBJ2-1|many|NA
CASSFRFAVGSYNEQFF
TGTGCCAGCAGTTTCAGGTTTGCGGTGGGTTCCTACAATGAGCAGTTCTTC
>TRBV20-1|12|TRBJ2-1|NA|NA
CSAREEGNEQFF
TGCAGTGCTAGAGAGGAAGGCAATGAGCAGTTCTTC
>TRBV6-5|14|TRBJ2-7|NA|NA
CASSSSRGTYEQYF
NA
>TRBV7-2|15|TRBJ1-2|NA|TRBD1
CASSLVRTGGDGYTF
TGTGCCAGCAGTTTAGTTCGGACAGGGGGCGATGGCTACACCTTC
>TRBV19|15|TRBJ1-5|few|NA
CASSTGTRSNQPQHF
TGTGCCAGTAGTACCGGGACAAGGTCAAATCAGCCCCAGCATTTT
>TRBV20-1|13|TRBJ2-1|NA|NA
CSARGGPYNEQFF
TGCAGTGCTAGGGGGGGGCCCTACAATGAGCAGTTCTTC
>TRBV7-2|17|TRBJ2-3|many|TRBD2
CASSLVGTSASTDTQYF
TGTGCCAGCAGCTTAGTGGGGACTAGCGCTTCCACAGATACGCAGTATTTT
>TRBV27|16|TRBJ1-1|few|NA
CASSLSPWGASTEAFF
TGTGCCAGCAGTTTATCGCCTTGGGGGGCGTCCACTGAAGCTTTCTTT
>TRBV18|15|TRBJ1-6|NA|NA
CASSPPKARNSPLHF
TGTGCCAGCTCACCACCAAAGGCGCGCAATTCACCCCTCCACTTT
>TRBV29-1|14|TRBJ1-4|NA|NA
CSVALRGAYEKLFF
TGCAGCGTAGCCCTCCGGGGGGCCTATGAAAAACTGTTTTTT
>TRBV28|16|TRBJ1-4|NA|TRBD1
CASSSPLLRGRSKLFF
TGTGCCAGCAGTTCCCCACTACTAAGGGGGCGAAGCAAACTGTTTTTT
>TRBV6-2/TRBV6-3|18|TRBJ2-1|few|TRBD2
CASSRLYGGDRSYNEQFF
TGTGCCAGCAGCCGGCTATACGGGGGGGATCGCTCCTACAATGAGCAGTTCTTC
>TRBV27|13|TRBJ2-7|once|NA
CASSADLGYEQYF
TGTGCCAGCAGTGCCGATTTGGGCTACGAGCAGTACTTC
>TRBV10-3|13|TRBJ1-2|NA|NA
CAISDQQFYGYTF
TGCGCCATCAGTGACCAGCAGTTCTATGGCTACACCTTC
>TRBV20-1|15|TRBJ2-1|once|TRBD2
CSAERAGGSLNEQFF
TGCAGTGCGGAAAGAGCGGGGGGGAGTTTGAATGAGCAGTTCTTC